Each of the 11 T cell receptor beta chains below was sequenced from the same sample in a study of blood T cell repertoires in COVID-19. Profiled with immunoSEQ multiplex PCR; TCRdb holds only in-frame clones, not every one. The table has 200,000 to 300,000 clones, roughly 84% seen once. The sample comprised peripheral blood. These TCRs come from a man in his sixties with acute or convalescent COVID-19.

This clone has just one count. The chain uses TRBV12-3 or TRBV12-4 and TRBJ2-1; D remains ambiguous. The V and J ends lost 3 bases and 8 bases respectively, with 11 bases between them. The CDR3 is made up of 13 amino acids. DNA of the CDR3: TGTGCCAGCAGTTTCCGACTCCCGGATGAGCAGTTCTTC. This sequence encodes CASSFRLPDEQFF.

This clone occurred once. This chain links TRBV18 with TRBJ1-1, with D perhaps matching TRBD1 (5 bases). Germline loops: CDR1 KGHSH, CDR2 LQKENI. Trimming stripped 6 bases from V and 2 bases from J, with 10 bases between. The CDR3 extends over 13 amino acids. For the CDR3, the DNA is TGTGCCAGCTCCCCGGACACCAACACTGAAGCTTTCTTT. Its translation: CASSPDTNTEAFF.

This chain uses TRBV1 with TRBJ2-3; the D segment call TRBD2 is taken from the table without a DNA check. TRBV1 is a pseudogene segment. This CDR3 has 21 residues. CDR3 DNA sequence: TGCACCAGCAGCCCCCTATCGGGGGGCGACTTAAGGCCCCGTAGCACAGATACGCAGTATTTT. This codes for CTSSPLSGGDLRPRSTDTQYF.

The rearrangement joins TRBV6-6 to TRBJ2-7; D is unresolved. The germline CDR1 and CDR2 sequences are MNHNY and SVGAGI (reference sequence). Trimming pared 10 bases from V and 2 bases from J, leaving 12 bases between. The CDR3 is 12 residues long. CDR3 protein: CAIQDSAYEQYF. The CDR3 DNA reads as TGTGCCATCCAAGACTCGGCCTACGAGCAGTACTTC.

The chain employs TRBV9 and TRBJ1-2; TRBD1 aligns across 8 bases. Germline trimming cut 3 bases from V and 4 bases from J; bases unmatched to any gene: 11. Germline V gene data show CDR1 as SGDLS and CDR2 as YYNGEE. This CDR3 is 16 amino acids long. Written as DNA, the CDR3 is TGTGCCAGCAGCGCTCTAGGGGGGACAGGCTTCTATGGCTACACCTTC. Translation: CASSALGGTGFYGYTF. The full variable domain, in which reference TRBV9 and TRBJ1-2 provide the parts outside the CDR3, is DSGVTQTPKHLITATGQRVTLRCSPRSGDLSVYWYQQSLDQGLQFLIQYYNGEERAKGNILERFSAQQFPDLHSELNLSSLELGDSALYFCASSALGGTGFYGYTFGSGTRLTVV.

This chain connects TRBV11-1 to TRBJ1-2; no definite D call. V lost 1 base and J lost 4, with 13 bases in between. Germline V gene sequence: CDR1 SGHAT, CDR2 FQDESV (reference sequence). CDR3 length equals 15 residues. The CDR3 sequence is CASSLGPASGYGYTF. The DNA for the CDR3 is TGTGCCAGCAGCTTAGGTCCAGCCAGCGGCTATGGCTACACCTTC.

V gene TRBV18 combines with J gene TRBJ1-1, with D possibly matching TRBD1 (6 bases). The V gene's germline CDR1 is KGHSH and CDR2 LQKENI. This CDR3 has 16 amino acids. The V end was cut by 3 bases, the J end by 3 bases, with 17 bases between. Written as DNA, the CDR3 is TGTGCCAGCTCACCTAGATTTCTTCAGGGGTACACTGAAGCTTTCTTT. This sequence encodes CASSPRFLQGYTEAFF.

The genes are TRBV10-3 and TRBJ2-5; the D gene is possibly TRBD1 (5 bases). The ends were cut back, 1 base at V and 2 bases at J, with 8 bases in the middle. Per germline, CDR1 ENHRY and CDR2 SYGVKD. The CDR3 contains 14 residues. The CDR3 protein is CAISEFREQETQYF. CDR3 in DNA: TGTGCCATCAGTGAGTTCAGGGAACAAGAGACCCAGTACTTC.

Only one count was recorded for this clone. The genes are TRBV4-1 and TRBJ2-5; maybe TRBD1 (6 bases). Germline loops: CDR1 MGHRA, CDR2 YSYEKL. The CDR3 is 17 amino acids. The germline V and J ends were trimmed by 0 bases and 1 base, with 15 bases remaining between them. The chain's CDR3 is CASSQDPPTGPQETQYF. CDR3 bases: TGCGCCAGCAGCCAAGATCCACCTACAGGGCCCCAAGAGACCCAGTACTTC.

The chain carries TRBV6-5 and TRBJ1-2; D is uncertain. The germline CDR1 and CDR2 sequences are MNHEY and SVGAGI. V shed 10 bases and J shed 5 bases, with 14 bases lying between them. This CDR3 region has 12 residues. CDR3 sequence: CAIAGPSYGYTF. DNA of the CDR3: TGTGCCATCGCGGGCCCCAGTTATGGCTACACCTTC.

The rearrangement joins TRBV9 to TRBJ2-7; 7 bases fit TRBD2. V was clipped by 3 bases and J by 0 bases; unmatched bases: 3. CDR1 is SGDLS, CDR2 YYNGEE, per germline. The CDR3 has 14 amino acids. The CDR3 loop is CASSGDYLSYEQYF. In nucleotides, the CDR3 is TGTGCCAGCAGCGGGGACTATCTCTCCTACGAGCAGTACTTC.